The clone carrying this T cell receptor beta chain was detected a few times. Its target is unknown. This sample was included in a study of T-cell reconstitution after alpha-beta-depleted transplantation in children. This sample's TCRbeta library carried unique molecular identifier barcodes. TCRdb reprocessed the PCR reads via MiXCR and lists one record per CDR3 protein. The sample holds roughly 110,000 distinct CDR3 sequences; 9% to 12% are singletons and the top ten take under 40%. Study-wide points: Surviving recipient T cells and intrathymic progenitors accounted for some patients' high TCRbeta diversity at day 60. Expanded clones from the graft, numbering several hundred, reportedly supplied alpha-beta T cells about two months after transplant.

This sample comprised PBMCs, obtained before TCRalphabeta/CD19-depleted stem cell transplant. The receptor's source is a boy between 2 and 10 years old with acute lymphoblastic leukemia, due to receive a stem cell transplant.

The CDR3 loop reads CSARVFGRTGPYEQYF. Here the CDR3 DNA reads TGCAGTGCTAGAGTATTCGGAAGGACAGGGCCCTACGAGCAGTACTTC. J is TRBJ2-7 and V is TRBV20-1; 8 bases fit TRBD1. V lost 1 base, J lost 2 bases, and 10 bases stayed unmatched. The CDR3 contains 16 residues. The V gene's germline CDR1 is DFQATT and CDR2 SNEGSKA (reference sequence).